A selection of T cell receptor beta chains follows, all from one sample in a study of cytomegalovirus exposure and HLA in healthy donors. Repertoires were generated with immunoSEQ multiplex PCR, while TCRdb's copy carries only in-frame clones and drops some. This table holds around 250,000 clones, approximately 82% found once. The sample was PBMCs. The receptor source for this set is a woman aged 55-69 years in good health and CMV-seropositive. Both conserved end residues are part of each CDR3. A D gene is named only where the DNA matches it firmly. Rows may omit the clone size; those that give it use once, few, many or a size class.

cdr3_aa cdr3_nt clone_size j_call v_call d_call
CSVESFLTSGNNEQFF TGCAGCGTTGAATCCTTCTTGACTAGCGGAAACAATGAGCAGTTCTTC . TRBJ2-1 TRBV29-1 TRBD2
CASSLRGVGVRSYEQYF TGTGCCAGCAGCCTCCGCGGGGTGGGTGTCCGGTCCTACGAGCAGTACTTC . TRBJ2-7 TRBV28 .
CASSLGNRATEAFF TGTGCCAGCAGCTTAGGGAACAGGGCCACTGAAGCTTTCTTT . TRBJ1-1 TRBV7-8 .
CASSHWDRGGTEAFF TGTGCCAGCAGCCACTGGGACAGGGGGGGGACTGAAGCTTTCTTT . TRBJ1-1 TRBV11-2 TRBD1
CASTRAGTSTDTQYF TGCGCCAGCACCCGGGCGGGAACTAGCACAGATACGCAGTATTTT . TRBJ2-3 TRBV5-1 .
CAGSPSGTWTDTQYF TGTGCCGGCAGCCCTAGCGGGACGTGGACAGATACGCAGTATTTT once TRBJ2-3 TRBV25-1 TRBD2
CASAGQLNTEAFF TGCGCCAGCGCGGGACAGTTGAACACTGAAGCTTTCTTT . TRBJ1-1 TRBV5-1 TRBD1
CASSPGQRGSYTF TGTGCCAGCAGCCCGGGACAGAGGGGGAGCTACACCTTC . TRBJ1-2 TRBV7-9 TRBD1
CASSEARLNPTEAFF TGTGCCAGCAGTGAAGCCAGGTTGAACCCAACTGAAGCTTTCTTT . TRBJ1-1 TRBV6-1 .
CASSFLGLESGELFF TGCGCCAGCAGCTTCCTTGGACTAGAATCCGGGGAGCTGTTTTTT once TRBJ2-2 TRBV5-1 TRBD2
CASSRSYNSPLHF TGTGCCAGCAGTAGGAGTTATAATTCACCCCTCCACTTT . TRBJ1-6 TRBV6-5 .
CASMMDREVETQYF TGCGCCAGCATGATGGACAGGGAGGTAGAGACCCAGTACTTC once TRBJ2-5 TRBV5-1 TRBD1
CASSLYTSGRDRDTQYF TGTGCCAGCAGTTTATATACGAGCGGGAGGGATCGAGATACGCAGTATTTT . TRBJ2-3 TRBV28 TRBD2
CASSLAFPGEAFF TGCGCCAGCAGCTTGGCTTTTCCAGGAGAAGCTTTCTTT . TRBJ1-1 TRBV5-1 .
CASSMRARAGSDTQYF TGTGCCAGTAGTATGCGTGCCAGGGCAGGCTCAGATACGCAGTATTTT . TRBJ2-3 TRBV19 .
CASSPNRGNQPQHF TGTGCCAGCTCACCCAACAGGGGGAATCAGCCCCAGCATTTT . TRBJ1-5 TRBV18 TRBD1
CASSVGGVLAKNIQYF TGTGCCAGCAGCGTAGGGGGAGTGCTAGCCAAAAACATTCAGTACTTC . TRBJ2-4 TRBV9 .
CASSEIGDGPEQYF TGTGCCAGCAGTGAAATAGGGGATGGGCCCGAGCAGTACTTC . TRBJ2-7 TRBV6-1 .
CSVEVAGAEAFF TGCAGCGTTGAAGTGGCGGGGGCTGAAGCTTTCTTT . TRBJ1-1 TRBV29-1 .
CASSGTSGKPSHEQFF TGTGCCAGCAGCGGGACTAGCGGGAAACCTTCCCATGAGCAGTTCTTC . TRBJ2-1 TRBV9 TRBD2
CASSFTPPGLAAPNRAEQFF TGTGCCAGCAGTTTTACCCCACCGGGACTAGCGGCCCCAAACAGGGCTGAGCAGTTCTTC . TRBJ2-1 TRBV28 TRBD2
CAITSLAGGRDNEQFF TGTGCCATCACCTCCCTAGCGGGAGGGCGAGACAATGAGCAGTTCTTC . TRBJ2-1 TRBV10-3 TRBD2
CASSSQGALGYTF TGTGCCAGCAGCTCCCAGGGGGCCCTTGGCTACACCTTC . TRBJ1-2 TRBV7-3 TRBD1
CASRGGDYGYTF TGCGCCAGCAGGGGGGGTGACTATGGCTACACCTTC . TRBJ1-2 TRBV5-1 .
CASSLVGDFYEQYF TGCGCCAGCAGCCTGGTCGGGGACTTTTACGAGCAGTACTTC . TRBJ2-7 TRBV5-1 .
CASSLAPGPNSPLHF TGTGCCAGCAGCTTAGCGCCAGGGCCTAATTCACCCCTCCACTTT . TRBJ1-6 TRBV11-2 .
CASSLATSAEYNEQFF TGCGCCAGCAGCTTGGCTACTAGCGCCGAATACAATGAGCAGTTCTTC . TRBJ2-1 TRBV5-1 TRBD2
CASSPRRDRGNEQFF TGCGCCAGCAGCCCAAGAAGGGACAGGGGCAATGAGCAGTTCTTC . TRBJ2-1 TRBV4-1 TRBD1
CASSFFSPSTDTQYF TGTGCCAGCAGTTTTTTTTCCCCTAGCACAGATACGCAGTATTTT . TRBJ2-3 TRBV27 .
CASSLPRTGGNEKLFF TGTGCCAGCAGCTTGCCCCGGACAGGGGGTAATGAAAAACTGTTTTTT . TRBJ1-4 TRBV7-9 TRBD1
CASSLVAGANEQFF TGCGCCAGCAGCTTGGTGGCAGGGGCCAATGAGCAGTTCTTC . TRBJ2-1 TRBV5-1 .
CASKDTGNFLEAFF TGTGCCAGCAAGGATACAGGGAACTTCCTTGAAGCTTTCTTT once TRBJ1-1 TRBV27 .
CASSFFTGESYGYTF TGTGCCAGCAGCTTTTTTACAGGGGAGTCATATGGCTACACCTTC . TRBJ1-2 TRBV5-4 TRBD1
CASSSWGGQGANEQYF TGTGCCAGTAGTTCCTGGGGGGGACAGGGGGCGAATGAGCAGTACTTC . TRBJ2-7 TRBV19 TRBD1
CASSLFRGQGYQPQHF TGTGCCAGCAGCTTATTCAGGGGGCAAGGCTATCAGCCCCAGCATTTT . TRBJ1-5 TRBV7-2 TRBD1
CASSLTSGRAGELFF TGTGCCAGTAGTCTGACTAGCGGGAGAGCCGGGGAGCTGTTTTTT . TRBJ2-2 TRBV19 TRBD2
CASSQMSGLGNTIYF TGTGCCAGCAGCCAAATGTCAGGTCTTGGAAACACCATATATTTT . TRBJ1-3 TRBV28 .
CASSVDSGRAYEQYF TGTGCCAGCAGCGTAGATAGCGGGAGGGCTTACGAGCAGTACTTC . TRBJ2-7 TRBV9 TRBD2
CASTTTGGHNEQYF TGTGCCAGTACCACGACAGGGGGCCACAACGAGCAGTACTTC . TRBJ2-7 TRBV19 TRBD1
CASSQGKGYGYTF TGTGCCAGCAGTCAGGGGAAGGGCTATGGCTACACCTTC . TRBJ1-2 TRBV6-6 .
CASSLGSRRETQYF TGTGCCAGCAGCTTAGGATCTAGGAGAGAGACCCAGTACTTC . TRBJ2-5 TRBV7-2 .